These 11 T cell receptor beta chains came from one sample sequenced in a study of blood T cell repertoires in COVID-19. The repertoire was sequenced with immunoSEQ multiplex PCR; TCRdb's copy has only in-frame clones and lacks some. This sample yields roughly 100,000 clones, of which over 75% are seen a single time; approximately 12% belongs to the top ten. The sample was peripheral blood. These receptors came from a human donor in a cohort sampled during active or convalescent COVID-19.

This clone was detected only once. CDR3 coding DNA: TGTGCCACCAGTGTGGAGGGTGGAGGAGAGACCCAGTACTTC. Amino acid sequence: CATSVEGGGETQYF. V and J are TRBV24-1 and TRBJ2-5; TRBD2 is a possible D gene (6 bases). The CDR3 loop spans 14 amino acids. The V end lost 5 bases, the J end lost 4 bases, and 13 bases lay between the germline ends. CDR1 and CDR2 (germline): KGHDR, SFDVKD.

The chain combines TRBV2 with TRBJ1-6, with 7 positions matching TRBD1. The CDR3 contains 15 residues. After removal of 5 bases from V and 6 bases from J, the junction contained 7 bases not matched to a gene. Germline values: CDR1 SNHLY, CDR2 FYNNEI. DNA for the CDR3: TGTGCCAGCAGTCTGTTGCGGGACAGTAATTCACCCCTCCACTTT. This sequence encodes CASSLLRDSNSPLHF.

The V call is TRBV3-1 (or the pseudogene TRBV3-2), the J call TRBJ1-3; no clear D gene. Germline lookup yields CDR1 LGHDT and CDR2 YNNKEL (reference sequence). The CDR3 runs 13 residues. The V end was cut by 4 bases, the J end by 6 bases, with 10 bases between. The CDR3 bases are TGTGCCAGCAGCCGGGGAGGGCAAAACACCATATATTTT. As protein: CASSRGGQNTIYF.

This sequence joins TRBV6-5 and TRBJ2-1; perhaps TRBD2 as D (6 bases). V dropped 6 bases and J dropped 9 bases, with 12 bases sitting between them. The CDR3 runs 12 residues. Germline V lookup: CDR1 MNHEY, CDR2 SVGAGI. CDR3 nucleotide sequence: TGTGCCAGCAGCGGGAGAGTAGGTGAGCAGTTCTTC. Encoded protein: CASSGRVGEQFF.

This chain connects TRBV11-2 to TRBJ2-1; TRBD1 matches at 7 bases. In germline, CDR1 is SGHAT, CDR2 FQNNGV. The trim removed 1 base at V and 2 bases at J, leaving 8 bases unmatched. CDR3 length: 17 residues. The chain's CDR3 is CASSLGWGTETYNEQFF. The CDR3 coding sequence is TGTGCCAGCAGCTTAGGGTGGGGGACAGAGACCTACAATGAGCAGTTCTTC.

The chain combines TRBV25-1 with TRBJ1-3, with D hard to call. The V gene's germline CDR1 is MGHDK and CDR2 SYGVNS. CDR3 length equals 14 residues. V gave up 7 bases and J gave up 0 bases, with 10 bases separating them. The CDR3 DNA reads as TGTGCCAGCACAAGGCTAGGCTCTGGAAACACCATATATTTT. Translation gives CASTRLGSGNTIYF.

CDR3 DNA: TGTGCCAGCAGCCAACGTCTGAAGACTAGCGGGGGCCAGCAGTTCTTC. Its translation: CASSQRLKTSGGQQFF. The chain recombines TRBV7-2 with TRBJ2-1; 12 nucleotides line up with TRBD2. V shed 5 bases, J shed 11 bases, and the junction held 13 bases outside the gene matches. CDR1 and CDR2 (germline): SGHTA, FQGNSA. The CDR3 runs 16 residues. Full variable domain (outside the CDR3, taken from reference TRBV7-2 and TRBJ2-1): GAGVSQSPSNKVTEKGKDVELRCDPISGHTALYWYRQSLGQGLEFLIYFQGNSAPDKSGLPSDRFSAERTGGSVSTLTIQRTQQEDSAVYLCASSQRLKTSGGQQFFGPGTRLTVL.

A few counts support this clone. J is TRBJ1-3 and V is TRBV3-1 (or the pseudogene TRBV3-2); possible D gene TRBD1, 5 bases. Per the germline V gene, CDR1 is LGHDT and CDR2 is YNNKEL (reference sequence). Between the trimmed V and J ends, which lost 0 bases and 4 bases, there was a span of 10 bases. The CDR3 contains 15 residues. This chain's CDR3 is CASSQEKGLGNTIYF. CDR3 bases: TGTGCCAGCAGCCAAGAAAAGGGGCTGGGAAACACCATATATTTT.

The chain combines TRBV7-7 with TRBJ2-1; the D gene is possibly TRBD2 (6 bases). V was shortened by 2 bases and J by 7 bases, with 12 bases between the two germline ends. Germline CDR1 reads SSHAT; CDR2 reads FNYEAQ (reference sequence). The CDR3 covers 14 residues. Here the CDR3 DNA reads TGTGCCAGCAGCTTAACAAGTCGGGGGAATGAGCAGTTCTTC. Residues: CASSLTSRGNEQFF.

CDR3 sequence: CASLQRARGEAFF. As DNA, the CDR3 is TGTGCCAGCTTACAGCGAGCCAGGGGTGAAGCTTTCTTT. The chain combines TRBV6-5 with TRBJ1-1, with D tentatively TRBD1 (6 bases). The germline gives CDR1 MNHEY, CDR2 SVGAGI. With 8 bases removed from V and 7 bases from J, the gap between germline ends came to 17 bases. CDR3 length: 13 residues.

This clone was recorded once. The rearrangement uses TRBV11-3 and TRBJ1-2; maybe TRBD1 (5 bases). The CDR3 is 14 residues long. CDR1 SGHNT and CDR2 YENEEA come from the germline V gene. Trimming shortened V by 5 bases and J by 2 bases, and 12 bases separated the two germline ends. The CDR3 nucleotides read TGTGCCAGCAGCCGGGCGGGGCGCAACTATGGCTACACCTTC. Translation: CASSRAGRNYGYTF.